A selection of T cell receptor beta chains follows, all from one sample in a study of blood T cell repertoires in COVID-19. Profiling relied on immunoSEQ multiplex PCR, and the TCRdb table lists in-frame clones only, not all of them. Altogether fewer than 250,000 clones are present, around 84% being singletons, with the ten largest covering roughly 3.2%. The sequencing sample was made of PBMCs or T cells enriched from blood (not recorded which). The receptors come from a woman in her 30s who had recovered from COVID-19. CDR3s include the opening cysteine and the closing phenylalanine or tryptophan. Clone size is not always given. Where it is, it says once, few, many or a class for expanded clones.

clone size	J gene	V gene	CDR3 protein
.	TRBJ2-1	TRBV19	CASSIQAGANNEQFF
few	TRBJ2-7	TRBV14	CASSPIAGAGLEQYF
.	TRBJ1-1	TRBV11-2	CASSLIQGGTTEAFF
once	TRBJ2-5	TRBV2	CASTGGEVGTQYF
.	TRBJ1-1	TRBV29-1	CSVEGLPNTEAFF
.	TRBJ2-2	TRBV19	CASRTGGSNTGELFF
.	TRBJ1-2	TRBV28	CASSFQTNGYTF
.	TRBJ1-5	TRBV7-2	CASSSDRSVMPQHF
.	TRBJ1-1	TRBV7-2	CASSWGDVSPTAFF
.	TRBJ2-2	TRBV19	CASSIGGVGGELFF
.	TRBJ2-7	TRBV5-6	CASSPQAYEQYF
.	TRBJ1-2	TRBV7-2	CASSTQGVSPWGYTF
.	TRBJ1-1	TRBV7-3	CASSFSSPGTTEAFF
.	TRBJ2-3	TRBV20-1	CSAGDRVTQYF
.	TRBJ1-6	TRBV7-2	CASSASNSPLHF
.	TRBJ1-1	TRBV28	CASSRRQNTEAFF
.	TRBJ2-3	TRBV19	CASSITGVASGVLTDTQYF